This T cell receptor (beta chain) originates from a study of T cell repertoires in cytomegalovirus infection. For the study at large: Alongside well-studied HLA-B-restricted CMV epitopes, recently identified HLA-C-restricted CMV epitopes were also used. Both CMV infection and a matching HLA type were indicated by public TCR beta signatures.

Study-wide results and limits: Summed frequency of public TCR beta families distinguished CMV carriers with the relevant HLA. CMV-specific HLA-C-restricted TCR beta clonotypes dominated the ex vivo response.

A note on this clonotype: Antigen specificity is unknown.

This CDR3 is built from 13 residues. V lost 1 base, J lost 6 bases, and 9 bases lay in between. Per germline, CDR1 MNHEY and CDR2 SMNVEV (reference sequence). TCRdb re-derived calls from the reads in MiXCR, one entry per CDR3 protein. The sample consists of 900,000 to 950,000 distinct CDR3 sequences, roughly 31% of them appearing once. This chain connects TRBV27 to TRBJ1-1; possibly TRBD1 for D (5 bases). The source material was cultured CD8+ T cells from PBMCs, sampled from culture after CMV antigen stimulation. This TCR was sampled from a human donor in good health (CMV status not recorded). Some clones in this sample may be carry-over from other donors' samples. CDR3 coding DNA: TGTGCCAGCAGTTTATGGGACTCCCCTGAAGCTTTCTTT. This sequence encodes CASSLWDSPEAFF.